This TCR beta chain came from a study of CD8 T cells in ankylosing spondylitis. This clonotype was counted many times. What it binds is unknown. TCRdb itself ran the 5' RACE reads through MiXCR, one entry per CDR3 protein. There are more than 400,000 distinct CDR3 sequences in the sample; roughly 5.2% occur only once, and roughly 3.5% lies in the top ten. Germline lookup yields CDR1 MNHNS and CDR2 SASEGT. The CDR3 spans 14 residues. The junction had 9 bases not matched to a gene; V was cut back by 3 bases and J by 8 bases. Notes on the study in general: Disease-associated clonotypes exhibited CD8+ identity and were relatively infrequent in peripheral blood. Several of the motif variants were reported before in synovial fluid and blood from reactive arthritis. For ankylosing spondylitis blood, a TCR beta motif of about eight highly homologous variants appeared characteristic. Clones linked to disease were reported to show significant enrichment in matched ankylosing spondylitis synovial fluid.

The chain couples TRBV6-1 to TRBJ1-2; 7 bases line up with TRBD1. This TCR was sampled from a male donor with ankylosing spondylitis. The specimen sequenced was blood, either unsorted or a sorted T cell fraction (not recorded which). CDR3 nucleotide sequence: TGTGCCAGCAGTGAGCAGGGGGGGATTAAAGGCTACACCTTC. Translated, it gives CASSEQGGIKGYTF.